The T cell receptor beta chain under discussion was sequenced for a study of T cells in Graves' hyperthyroidism and ophthalmopathy. This CDR3 spans 14 amino acids. Germline V lookup: CDR1 GTSNPN, CDR2 SVGIG (reference sequence). V was trimmed by 4 bases and J by 0 bases, leaving 10 bases between them. RNA transcripts served as the template for amplifying TCR beta CDR3 regions. When the TCR CDR3 underwent first-round RT-PCR, the HTBI primer set was used. TCRdb recomputed calls from the multiplex PCR reads with MiXCR, one row per CDR3 protein. The sample lists 500,000 to 750,000 distinct CDR3 sequences; more than 15% were seen once.

The gene calls are TRBV30 and TRBJ2-1; a weak D match, TRBD2 (6 bases). The source of this sequence is a woman between 25 and 40 years old with Graves' hyperthyroidism. Sequences were obtained from blood. For the CDR3, the DNA is TGTGCCTGGATTCGGGGAGGCTCCTACAATGAGCAGTTCTTC. Translating gives CAWIRGGSYNEQFF.